The rows below give T cell receptor beta chains drawn from one sample of a study of cytomegalovirus exposure and HLA in healthy donors. Clones were sequenced by immunoSEQ multiplex PCR, and TCRdb holds only the in-frame ones, with some missing. The sample carries under 150,000 clones, over 60% recorded once. The sequenced material came from PBMCs. The receptors derive from a woman in her thirties in good health and CMV-seronegative. Each CDR3 is given with its conserved first and last residue. D genes are given only for firm matches. A clone size is listed for some rows: how often the clone was seen (once, few, many), or a class if it is expanded.

TRBJ2-1	.	.	TRBV5-5	TGTGCCAGCAGCCCCGGGAATCACTACAATGAGCAGTTCTTC	CASSPGNHYNEQFF
TRBJ2-5	TRBD1	.	TRBV6-1	TGTGCCAGCAGTAGCCCCGGGACAGCCCAAGAGACCCAGTACTTC	CASSSPGTAQETQYF
TRBJ1-1	.	.	TRBV11-3	TGTGCCAGCAGCTTATCCAGGGTGAACACTGAAGCTTTCTTT	CASSLSRVNTEAFF
TRBJ1-1	.	.	TRBV5-6	TGTGCCAGCAGCTTTATTGCAGGGCCAAACACTGAAGCTTTCTTT	CASSFIAGPNTEAFF
TRBJ1-6	.	.	TRBV27	TGTGCCAGCAGTTTATCATCCGGGGGTCCCCTCCACTTT	CASSLSSGGPLHF
TRBJ1-1	.	.	TRBV5-1	TGCGCCAGCAGCTGGGGGGACACTGAAGCTTTCTTT	CASSWGDTEAFF
TRBJ1-5	.	.	TRBV25-1	TGTGCCAGCAGCTTTAGCAATCAGCCCCAGCATTTT	CASSFSNQPQHF
TRBJ2-2	.	.	TRBV7-3	TGTGCCAGCAGCTTAATTGTGGCGGGGACCGGGGAGCTGTTTTTT	CASSLIVAGTGELFF
TRBJ1-1	.	.	TRBV6-5	TGTGCCAGCAGATCAGACAGAAACACTGAAGCTTTCTTT	CASRSDRNTEAFF
TRBJ2-7	.	.	TRBV30	TGTGCCTGGACCGACAGAGACGAGCAGTACTTC	CAWTDRDEQYF
TRBJ1-3	TRBD1	.	TRBV10-3	TGTGCCATCAGTGGAAGGGACACAGGGGGACGGTCTGGAAACACCATATATTTT	CAISGRDTGGRSGNTIYF
TRBJ1-4	TRBD1	.	TRBV5-1	TGCGCCAGCAGCGGAAACAGGGGGCTCGGGGAAAAACTGTTTTTT	CASSGNRGLGEKLFF
TRBJ2-7	.	once	TRBV9	TGTGCCAGCAGCAGAGAAGGGAGCTCCTACGAGCAGTACTTC	CASSREGSSYEQYF
TRBJ1-1	TRBD1	.	TRBV18	TGTGCCAGCTCACCACCAGACAGGGGGACATCCTTGAGGAATATGAACACTGAAGCTTTCTTT	CASSPPDRGTSLRNMNTEAFF
TRBJ1-2	.	.	TRBV7-2	TGTGCCAGCAGCTTTTCAGGGGTATACTACCCTAACTATGGCTACACCTTC	CASSFSGVYYPNYGYTF
TRBJ2-1	TRBD1	.	TRBV7-9	TGTGCCAGCAGCTTAGCGCCCTCCGGGACAGCTGAGAATGAGCAGTTCTTC	CASSLAPSGTAENEQFF
TRBJ2-2	.	.	TRBV7-8	TGTGCCAGCAGTCAGGCCAGAGGGTCTGGCGGGGAGCTGTTTTTT	CASSQARGSGGELFF
TRBJ1-6	.	once	TRBV19	TGTGCCAGTAGTATACAGGGGAAAGAGTCACCCCTCCACTTT	CASSIQGKESPLHF
TRBJ2-2	.	few	TRBV7-3	TGTGCCAGCAGCTTAACGCGGGGTAACACCGGGGAGCTGTTTTTT	CASSLTRGNTGELFF
TRBJ2-5	.	once	TRBV25-1	TGTGCCAGCAGGTCGACAGGCGGAGAGACCCAGTACTTC	CASRSTGGETQYF
TRBJ2-3	TRBD1	.	TRBV9	TGTGCCAGCAGCGTCGGGACAGACACAGATACGCAGTATTTT	CASSVGTDTDTQYF
TRBJ1-1	.	.	TRBV7-6	TGTGCCAGCAGCCTTGGACGGAGGACTGAAGCTTTCTTT	CASSLGRRTEAFF
TRBJ2-3	TRBD2	few	TRBV7-2	TGTGCCAGCAGCTTAAGGCGGGGGGCTTCCGGTGGCACAGATACGCAGTATTTT	CASSLRRGASGGTDTQYF
TRBJ1-5	.	.	TRBV19	TGTGCCAGTAGTAACCCCCGCAGGGGAGGGGGTTATAGCAATCAGCCCCAGCATTTT	CASSNPRRGGGYSNQPQHF
TRBJ1-6	TRBD1	.	TRBV10-1	TGCGCCAGCAGTGCCGGGACAGGGAATTCACCCCTCCACTTT	CASSAGTGNSPLHF
TRBJ2-7	.	.	TRBV28	TGTGCCAGCAGTACACAGGGTATCCACGAGCAGTACTTC	CASSTQGIHEQYF
TRBJ1-3	.	.	TRBV11-2	TGTGCCAGCAGCCAAGACAGGACTGGAAACACCATATATTTT	CASSQDRTGNTIYF
TRBJ1-1	TRBD1	.	TRBV20-1	TGCAGGGGGGCAGGGGGTGCAGAAGCTTTCTTT	CRGAGGAEAFF
TRBJ1-2	.	.	TRBV6-6	TGTGCCAGCAGTACCCCCGTGCGGGTCGATGGCTACACCTTC	CASSTPVRVDGYTF
TRBJ1-1	.	.	TRBV14	TGTGCCAGCAGCCGAAGGGGGGGGGCGGCGAACACTGAAGCTTTCTTT	CASSRRGGAANTEAFF
TRBJ2-3	.	few	TRBV6-1	TGTGCCAGCAGTGAAGCGGCCGTCCGCACCAGGGGCCCGCAGTATTTT	CASSEAAVRTRGPQYF
TRBJ2-1	TRBD2	.	TRBV11-2	TGTGCCAGCAGCTTAGCTAGCGGGGGCTACAATGAGCAGTTCTTC	CASSLASGGYNEQFF
TRBJ2-7	TRBD2	.	TRBV5-1	TGCGCCAGCAGCTTGGTTCGGGGAGCGGGGAGGAGCTCCTACGAGCAGTACTTC	CASSLVRGAGRSSYEQYF